This is a list of T cell receptor beta chains from one sample in a study of T cell changes during pregnancy in multiple sclerosis. The table came from immunoSEQ multiplex PCR; TCRdb's copy has only in-frame clones and leaves some out. The data hold about 80,000 clones, with 85% to 95% observed a single time. The sample consisted of CD4+ T cells from peripheral blood mononuclear cells, taken before pregnancy. These TCRs come from a female donor with multiple sclerosis, enrolled in a pregnancy study. The CDR3 runs from the conserved cysteine through the conserved F or W. D genes are given only for firm matches. The listing skips clone size in some rows; elsewhere it reads once, few, many or a size class.

>.|TRBV18|TRBJ2-3|.
CASSPAQGVADTQYF
TGTGCCAGCTCACCAGCACAGGGTGTTGCAGATACGCAGTATTTT
>.|TRBV6-6|TRBJ2-1|TRBD2
CASNTLAGALDEQFF
TGTGCCAGCAATACTTTAGCGGGGGCTTTGGATGAGCAGTTCTTC
>.|TRBV19|TRBJ1-6|.
CASSIWPNSPLHF
TGTGCCAGTAGTATTTGGCCTAATTCACCCCTCCACTTT
>.|TRBV18|TRBJ1-1|TRBD1
CASSPGQGNLGTEAFF
TGTGCCAGCTCACCCGGACAGGGGAATTTGGGCACTGAAGCTTTCTTT
>few|TRBV9|TRBJ1-1|TRBD1
CASSRDRVDTEAFF
TGTGCCAGCAGCAGGGACAGGGTCGACACTGAAGCTTTCTTT
>.|TRBV10-3|TRBJ2-7|TRBD1
CAISPTGGEEYF
TGTGCCATCAGTCCGACAGGGGGCGAGGAGTACTTC
>few|TRBV18|TRBJ1-3|TRBD1
CASSPGTVGNTIYF
TGTGCCAGCTCACCAGGGACAGTTGGAAACACCATATATTTT
>.|TRBV5-1|TRBJ1-2|TRBD1
CASSQGQGASRGYTF
TGCGCCAGCAGCCAGGGACAGGGGGCGTCGCGTGGCTACACCTTC
>.|TRBV7-2|TRBJ2-7|TRBD2
CASVLSGGAYEQYF
TGTGCCAGCGTCCTTAGCGGGGGGGCCTACGAGCAGTACTTC
>.|TRBV28|TRBJ2-7|.
CASSFESYEQYF
TGTGCCAGCAGTTTCGAGTCCTACGAGCAGTACTTC
>.|TRBV7-6|TRBJ1-4|.
CASSLRGGSNEKLFF
TGTGCCAGCAGCTTAAGAGGAGGATCTAATGAAAAACTGTTTTTT
>.|TRBV7-9|TRBJ1-2|TRBD1
CASNTGDEGYTF
TGTGCCAGCAACACAGGGGACGAAGGCTACACCTTC
>.|TRBV5-1|TRBJ2-5|TRBD2
CASSYLQQAGVETQYF
TGCGCCAGCAGCTACCTACAGCAAGCGGGAGTGGAGACCCAGTACTTC
>.|TRBV27|TRBJ1-4|TRBD1
CASSLSTGQGLATNEKLFF
TGTGCCAGCAGTTTATCGACGGGACAGGGGCTTGCAACTAATGAAAAACTGTTTTTT
>.|TRBV7-7|TRBJ2-7|TRBD2
CASSLTSGSYEQYF
TGTGCCAGCAGCCTAACTAGCGGGTCCTACGAGCAGTACTTC
>.|TRBV7-9|TRBJ1-5|.
CASSRGGDNYQPQHF
TGTGCCAGCAGCCGAGGAGGAGACAACTATCAGCCCCAGCATTTT
>.|TRBV28|TRBJ1-2|.
CASSFPGRDLFGYTF
TGTGCCAGCAGTTTCCCGGGAAGGGATTTGTTCGGCTACACCTTC